The clone carrying this T cell receptor (beta chain) was observed at least ten times. The CDR3 totals 14 residues. V dropped 1 base and J dropped 4 bases, with 10 bases sitting between them. Germline CDR1 SGHTA, CDR2 FQGNSA. The source of the sample is a study of T cell repertoires in cytomegalovirus infection. Study-level information: Matching HLA type and CMV infection were both indicated by public TCR beta signatures.

MiXCR, applied by TCRdb to the reads, yields one record per CDR3 protein. Of 160,000 or so distinct CDR3 sequences listed, around 24% are singletons. The J gene is TRBJ1-2, the V gene TRBV7-2; no clear D gene. Sequencing was done on a sample of PBMCs. The clonotype was recovered from a human donor in good health (CMV status not recorded). Some clones in this sample may be carry-over from other donors' samples. The CDR3 spells CASSLVADVYGYTF. The DNA for the CDR3 is TGTGCCAGCAGCTTAGTAGCAGACGTCTATGGCTACACCTTC.